A single sample is the source of the 6 T cell receptor beta chains below, sequenced in a study of T cells in Graves' hyperthyroidism and ophthalmopathy. TCR beta CDR3 regions were amplified from RNA. HTBI primers were used for first-round RT-PCR of the TCR CDR3. TCRdb independently ran MiXCR on the multiplex PCR reads; one entry per CDR3 protein. The sample lists 550,000 to 800,000 distinct CDR3 sequences, 17% occurring once. Sequenced: blood. These receptor sequences come from a man aged 50 to 59 with Graves' hyperthyroidism.

This clonotype was counted between two and nine times. The rearrangement joins TRBV7-6 to TRBJ2-7, with no clear D. The germline V gene has CDR1 SGHVS and CDR2 FNYEAQ. This CDR3 has 13 residues. Trimming removed 3 bases at V and 2 bases at J, with 8 bases between. The CDR3 bases are TGTGCCAGCAGCTTTCTCGACCCCTACGAGCAGTACTTC. This sequence encodes CASSFLDPYEQYF.

The gene calls are TRBV15 and TRBJ2-7; 10 bases are a match to TRBD1. The V and J ends lost 4 bases and 2 bases, in that order; junction bases with no gene match: 5. The V gene's germline CDR1 is LNHNV and CDR2 YYDKDF (reference sequence). The CDR3 totals 15 residues. In DNA form, the CDR3 reads TGTGCCACCAGCATTTCCGGGACAGGGGCCTACGAGCAGTACTTC. It is translated as CATSISGTGAYEQYF.

For this clonotype: This may stem from a read error, because a much larger clone lies one nucleotide away. This chain connects TRBV18 to TRBJ2-7; 13 positions agree with TRBD2. After removal of 3 bases from V and 9 bases from J, the junction contained 8 bases not matched to a gene. Germline V gene data show CDR1 as KGHSH and CDR2 as LQKENI. CDR3 length: 15 amino acids. This CDR3 reads CASSPGLAGANGQYF. CDR3 sequence (DNA): TGTGCCAGCTCACCCGGACTAGCGGGAGCGAACGGGCAGTACTTC.

This clonotype was seen many times. The genes are TRBV30 and TRBJ2-3, with D tentatively TRBD1 (6 bases). CDR3 length equals 14 residues. The V end lost 1 base, the J end lost 1 base, and 9 bases lay between the germline ends. Looked up from germline, CDR1 is GTSNPN and CDR2 is SVGIG (reference sequence). This CDR3 is CAWSGGLGTDTQYF. CDR3 DNA sequence: TGTGCCTGGAGTGGGGGGCTCGGCACAGATACGCAGTATTTT.

Regarding this clonotype: A single base separates this from a much larger clone, so it may be a read error. For the CDR3, the DNA is TGTGCCAGCAGCTCCCAGACAGGAGCTGAGCAGTTCTTC. Translating it yields CASSSQTGAEQFF. This chain connects TRBV7-2 to TRBJ2-1; TRBD1 is a possible D gene (6 bases). Germline assignment: CDR1 SGHTA and CDR2 FQGNSA. Trimming removed 4 bases from V and 9 bases from J, with 13 bases in between. The CDR3 has 13 residues.

The table lists this clonotype with a few counts. A much bigger clone sits one base away, suggesting this may be a read error. The gene calls are TRBV11-3 and TRBJ2-1; 9 nucleotides agree with TRBD1. The J call may be wrong; the DNA end is better matched by TRBJ2-7. CDR3 length: 15 residues. Germline V lookup: CDR1 SGHNT, CDR2 YENEEA. CDR3 region: CASSFRQGVYNEQYF. For the CDR3, the DNA is TGTGCCAGCAGCTTTCGACAGGGGGTCTACAATGAGCAGTACTTC.